Each of the 25 T cell receptor beta chains below was sequenced from the same sample in a study of blood T cells in healthy people across ages. The use of a sample-barcoded 5' primer and a J-beta primer mix characterized a second PCR of roughly 7 to 11 cycles. TCRdb passed the 5' RACE reads through MiXCR, listing each CDR3 protein once. The sample has 1.6 million or so distinct CDR3 sequences, 30% to 35% seen once. The sequencing input was blood. The receptors here all came from a woman younger than 45 in good health.

J is TRBJ2-7 and V is TRBV28; D possibly matches TRBD1 or TRBD2 (6 bases each). The V gene's germline CDR1 is MDHEN and CDR2 SYDVKM. This CDR3 comprises 15 residues. V lost 5 bases to trimming and J lost 3 bases, with 17 bases between them. CDR3 DNA sequence: TGTGCCAGCAGTCCACGGGGGCGAGATTTCTACGAGCAGTACTTC. It is translated as CASSPRGRDFYEQYF. The full variable domain, its missing parts supplied by reference TRBV28 and TRBJ2-7, is DVKVTQSSRYLVKRTGEKVFLECVQDMDHENMFWYRQDPGLGLRLIYFSYDVKMKEKGDIPEGYSVSREKKERFSLILESASTNQTSMYLCASSPRGRDFYEQYFGPGTRLTVT.

This clonotype appeared many times. The V call is TRBV28, the J call TRBJ2-5; TRBD2 aligns across 14 bases. V shed 5 bases, J shed 4 bases, and the junction held 6 bases outside the gene matches. The CDR3 spans 16 residues. Germline V CDR1 and CDR2: MDHEN, SYDVKM. CDR3 bases: TGTGCCAGCAGTACCCGACTAGCGGGAGGGAGAGAGACCCAGTACTTC. It specifies CASSTRLAGGRETQYF.

There are a few counts of this clonotype. The V gene is TRBV3-1, the J gene TRBJ2-5, with D unclear. The closer fit of TRBJ2-7 to the DNA end suggests the J call may be wrong. The germline V gene has CDR1 LGHDT and CDR2 YNNKEL (reference sequence). The CDR3 is 13 residues long. Written as DNA, the CDR3 is TGTGCCAGCAGCCCCGGACCACCGGGCGAGCAGTACTTC. Its translation: CASSPGPPGEQYF.

The chain carries TRBV12-3 or TRBV12-4 and TRBJ2-6; D uncertain. The CDR3 has 18 amino acids. V was pared by 5 bases and J by 0 bases, with 17 bases between. The CDR3 sequence: CASSQRSLVLSGANVLTF. CDR3 coding DNA: TGTGCCAGCAGTCAACGCAGTCTTGTACTCTCTGGGGCCAACGTCCTGACTTTC.

The chain couples TRBV10-2 to TRBJ2-3; 8 bases are shared with TRBD2. V gave up 6 bases and J gave up 5 bases; unmatched junction bases: 10. CDR1 and CDR2 from the germline V gene are WSHSY and SAAADI. The CDR3 extends over 15 amino acids. The CDR3 DNA reads as TGCGCCAGCAGATCCGGTTCGGGAGGGATAGATACGCAGTATTTT. It codes for CASRSGSGGIDTQYF.

The CDR3 DNA is TGCGCCAGCAGCCAAGATTACAGGGGGCGGAGCAATCAGCCCCAGCATTTT. Its protein is CASSQDYRGRSNQPQHF. The chain is built from TRBV4-1 and TRBJ1-5; 9 bases line up with TRBD1. Unmatched junction bases numbered 4, after V lost 0 bases and J lost 1 base. Per germline, CDR1 MGHRA and CDR2 YSYEKL. CDR3 size: 17 residues.

This clonotype was recorded a few times. The J gene is TRBJ2-3, the V gene TRBV11-2, with TRBD2 identical over 13 bases. Trimming removed 4 bases from V and 6 bases from J; junction bases left unmatched: 4. Germline V lookup: CDR1 SGHAT, CDR2 FQNNGV. The CDR3 runs to 15 residues. CDR3 sequence: CASSSQTSGRDTQYF. CDR3 sequence (DNA): TGTGCCAGCAGCTCCCAGACTAGCGGGAGGGATACGCAGTATTTT.

The rearrangement links TRBV7-2 to TRBJ2-1; 9 bases map to TRBD1. This CDR3 spans 12 amino acids. The junction had 7 bases not matched to a gene; V was cut back by 10 bases and J by 9 bases. Germline V gives CDR1 SGHTA, CDR2 FQGNSA. CDR3 sequence (DNA): TGTGCCAACAAACAGGGGGCGGGTGAGCAGTTCTTC. Amino acid sequence: CANKQGAGEQFF.

This sequence joins TRBV12-3 or TRBV12-4 and TRBJ2-1; the D gene is possibly TRBD1 (5 bases). Trimming removed 3 bases at V and 3 bases at J, with 21 bases between. The CDR3 is made up of 18 amino acids. In DNA, the CDR3 is TGTGCCAGCAGTTTTCGGATCCGTGGACAAAGAGACTACAATGAGCAGTTCTTC. Translated, it gives CASSFRIRGQRDYNEQFF.

This clonotype was counted only a few times. One end of the junction fails to match germline, which may point to a read error. This chain connects TRBV29-1 to TRBJ2-1; a possible D gene is TRBD1 (6 bases). Per germline, CDR1 SQVTM and CDR2 ANQGSEA. CDR3 length: 18 residues. CDR3 protein: CSVEGQTDSKNSYNEQFF. The CDR3 region has the DNA TGCAGCGTGGAAGGACAGACGGATTCGAAAAACTCCTACAATGAGCAGTTCTTC.

V and J are TRBV5-1 and TRBJ2-5; 7 nucleotides match TRBD1. Near its end, the DNA agrees better with TRBJ2-7, so the J call may be wrong. Per germline, CDR1 SGHRS and CDR2 YFSETQ. The CDR3 has 14 residues. CDR3 sequence: CASSLADRSNEQYF. CDR3 bases: TGCGCCAGCAGCTTGGCGGACAGGTCCAACGAGCAGTACTTC.

This clonotype was seen more than once but under ten times. V and J are TRBV9 and TRBJ2-1, with a possible D match to TRBD2 (6 bases). The germline gives CDR1 SGDLS, CDR2 YYNGEE. The CDR3 runs 16 residues. V lost 3 bases to trimming and J lost 0 bases, with 13 bases between them. The CDR3 reads CASSGSGSSSYNEQFF. In nucleotides, the CDR3 is TGTGCCAGCAGCGGGAGCGGGTCGAGCTCCTACAATGAGCAGTTCTTC.

This chain uses TRBV20-1 with TRBJ2-1, with D possibly TRBD2 on 5 matching bases. Germline CDR1 is DFQATT and CDR2 is SNEGSKA (reference sequence). The CDR3 extends over 17 amino acids. V lost 0 bases and J lost 4, with 19 bases in between. The CDR3 DNA sequence: TGCAGTGCTAGAGATCCCGACCGGGAACCTACGTACAATGAGCAGTTCTTC. It translates to CSARDPDREPTYNEQFF.

This clonotype has only a few counts. J is TRBJ1-2 and V is TRBV4-1, with a tentative D call TRBD1 (5 bases). The V end lost 5 bases, the J end lost 7 bases, and 17 bases lay between the germline ends. Germline V gene sequence: CDR1 MGHRA, CDR2 YSYEKL. This CDR3 is built from 14 residues. CDR3 in amino acids: CASSTLGQSPGYTF. DNA for the CDR3: TGCGCCAGCAGCACCCTCGGACAATCCCCTGGCTACACCTTC.

V is TRBV11-2 and J is TRBJ2-1, with 13 bases fitting TRBD2. With V trimmed by 5 bases and J by 7 bases, 11 bases remained unmatched. The CDR3 extends over 17 amino acids. The germline V gene encodes CDR1 SGHAT and CDR2 FQNNGV. The DNA for the CDR3 is TGTGCCAGCAGCCCCCACTCCGGGACTAGCGGGATAAATGAGCAGTTCTTC. Protein sequence: CASSPHSGTSGINEQFF.

In DNA form, the CDR3 reads TGTGCCAGCAGCTTTCACGGAGCTGCCTACGAGCAGTACTTC. This codes for CASSFHGAAYEQYF. The chain employs TRBV11-2 and TRBJ2-7; D call uncertain. CDR3 length equals 14 residues. CDR1 and CDR2 from the germline V gene are SGHAT and FQNNGV. Trimming removed 3 bases from V and 2 bases from J, with 11 bases in between.

The genes are TRBV6-6 and TRBJ2-6; D is possibly TRBD1 (6 bases). V was cut by 5 bases and J by 0 bases, with 11 bases left in between. CDR3 length: 16 amino acids. From germline, CDR1 is MNHNY and CDR2 SVGAGI (reference sequence). The DNA for the CDR3 is TGTGCCAGCAGTGACCAGGGGTACTCTGGGGCCAACGTCCTGACTTTC. It translates to CASSDQGYSGANVLTF.

This rearrangement joins TRBV10-3 to TRBJ1-1, with D uncertain. Deletions cut 10 bases from V and 0 bases from J, with 12 bases between. Germline V gene sequence: CDR1 ENHRY, CDR2 SYGVKD. The CDR3 is 13 residues long. The CDR3 bases are TGTGCCACCGTGACGGAAATGAACACTGAAGCTTTCTTT. Residues: CATVTEMNTEAFF.

The V call is TRBV5-4, the J call TRBJ1-1; D not certain. V gave up 4 bases and J gave up 2 bases, with 15 bases separating them. From germline, CDR1 is SGHNT and CDR2 YYREEE (reference sequence). The CDR3 length is 15 residues. CDR3 protein: CASSPRSSLNTEAFF. In DNA form, the CDR3 reads TGTGCCAGCAGCCCCCGGAGCAGCTTAAACACTGAAGCTTTCTTT.

In its sample, this clonotype was seen once. The chain employs TRBV5-1 and TRBJ2-1; D call uncertain. Germline V gene lookup returns CDR1 SGHRS and CDR2 YFSETQ. CDR3 length: 16 amino acids. The V gene lost 0 bases and the J gene lost 7 bases, with 17 bases spanning the gap. The CDR3 reads CASSLDSGAAGNEQFF. CDR3 nucleotides: TGCGCCAGCAGCTTGGATTCGGGTGCTGCAGGAAATGAGCAGTTCTTC.

This clonotype turned up a few times. This chain uses TRBV12-3 or TRBV12-4 with TRBJ1-4; D may be TRBD1 (5 bases). The V end lost 8 bases, the J end lost 7 bases, and 11 bases lay between the germline ends. The CDR3 covers 12 residues. The chain's CDR3 is CASGRTSEKLFF. CDR3 bases: TGTGCCAGCGGACGGACATCTGAAAAACTGTTTTTT.

This clonotype has more than one count but fewer than ten. This chain uses TRBV7-8 with TRBJ2-7, with a weak D call TRBD1 (6 bases). Trimming took off 1 base at V and 0 bases at J, with 19 bases between the two ends. The CDR3 covers 18 residues. Germline CDR1 reads SGHVS; CDR2 reads FQNEAQ. Here the CDR3 DNA reads TGTGCCAGCAGCTTAGGGCCGGATGGGGGCCCCGACTCCTACGAGCAGTACTTC. Translated: CASSLGPDGGPDSYEQYF.

The rearrangement links TRBV3-1 to TRBJ2-3; D is possibly TRBD2 (6 bases). Trimming took off 1 base at V and 0 bases at J, with 14 bases between the two ends. Germline V lookup: CDR1 LGHDT, CDR2 YNNKEL (reference sequence). This CDR3 is built from 17 residues. The CDR3 spells CASSQVWRLDSTDTQYF. For the CDR3, the DNA is TGTGCCAGCAGCCAAGTATGGAGACTAGATAGCACAGATACGCAGTATTTT.

The genes are TRBV2 and TRBJ1-3; D not certain. The CDR3 totals 17 residues. Germline V gene sequence: CDR1 SNHLY, CDR2 FYNNEI. V was cut by 7 bases and J by 0 bases, with 19 bases left in between. The CDR3 region has the DNA TGTGCCAGCATCCCTGCCGGGTCTTCCCACTCTGGAAACACCATATATTTT. Protein product: CASIPAGSSHSGNTIYF.

The sample holds a few counts of this clonotype. The chain has TRBV5-6 and TRBJ2-3, with D unclear. V gave up 0 bases and J gave up 14 bases, with 13 bases separating them. Germline V gives CDR1 SGHDT, CDR2 YYEEEE. The CDR3 is 12 residues long. The CDR3: CASSLGLRIPYF. As DNA, the CDR3 is TGTGCCAGCAGCTTGGGCCTAAGAATCCCGTATTTT.